These 17 T cell receptor beta chains share one sample of origin, sequenced in a study of spatial heterogeneity in lung cancer. TCRdb analysed the 5' RACE reads with MiXCR anew, one entry per CDR3 protein. The data hold 3,500 or so distinct CDR3 sequences, with 9.8% observed a single time. Sample time point: sample taken at primary tumor resection. The sample was normal lung tissue next to the tumor, taken at surgery. These receptors were collected from a male donor with early-stage non-small cell lung cancer.

This clonotype is classed as medium-sized. The chain has TRBV10-3 and TRBJ2-7, with D possibly being TRBD1 (6 bases). Germline CDR1 is ENHRY and CDR2 is SYGVKD. Trimming pared 4 bases from V and 1 base from J, leaving 14 bases between. The CDR3 spans 15 residues. CDR3 amino acids: CAISGNQGPSYEQYF. The CDR3 DNA sequence: TGTGCCATCAGTGGGAACCAGGGGCCGTCCTACGAGCAGTACTTC.

Sample share makes this clonotype medium-sized. The V call is TRBV20-1, the J call TRBJ2-1; D may match TRBD1 or TRBD2 (6 bases each). The V end was cut by 7 bases, the J end by 5 bases, with 21 bases between. The CDR3 is 15 residues long. Germline lookup yields CDR1 DFQATT and CDR2 SNEGSKA (reference sequence). For the CDR3, the DNA is TGCAGTGTTCCAAGGGGGGCAGGGTCAGACAATGAGCAGTTCTTC. The encoded protein is CSVPRGAGSDNEQFF.

This clonotype was seen at least ten times. This chain uses TRBV18 with TRBJ1-2; D is possibly TRBD1 (5 bases). V lost 3 bases to trimming and J lost 0 bases, with 11 bases between them. This CDR3 is built from 15 residues. The V gene's germline CDR1 is KGHSH and CDR2 LQKENI. The CDR3 DNA sequence: TGTGCCAGCTCACCGGGGCAGAATTCTAACTATGGCTACACCTTC. This encodes CASSPGQNSNYGYTF.

This clonotype rates as large. The chain links TRBV19 to TRBJ2-1; no clear D gene. V lost 3 bases, J lost 3 bases, and 12 bases lay in between. The CDR3 consists of 15 residues. Germline loops: CDR1 LNHDA, CDR2 SQIVND (reference sequence). The CDR3 sequence is CASSISHENYNEQFF. The DNA for the CDR3 is TGTGCCAGTAGTATTTCTCACGAGAACTACAATGAGCAGTTCTTC.

In this sample, this clonotype turned up a few times. The chain combines TRBV6-6 with TRBJ2-3, with 8 bases aligning to TRBD1. J lost 2 bases, V lost 6 bases, and 7 bases had no gene match. Germline loops: CDR1 MNHNY, CDR2 SVGAGI (reference sequence). This CDR3 is built from 15 residues. The CDR3 sequence is CASSLTGADTDTQYF. The CDR3, as DNA: TGTGCCAGCAGCCTGACAGGGGCCGACACAGATACGCAGTATTTT.

This clonotype was observed at least ten times. The V gene is TRBV20-1, the J gene TRBJ1-1; TRBD1 aligns across 7 bases. Trimming cost V 3 bases and J 0 bases; bases outside gene matches: 4. The CDR3 totals 14 residues. Germline CDR1 is DFQATT and CDR2 is SNEGSKA (reference sequence). The chain's CDR3 is CSASAGTVNTEAFF. CDR3 in DNA: TGCAGTGCTAGCGCCGGGACAGTGAACACTGAAGCTTTCTTT.

CDR3 nucleotide sequence: TGTGCCACCGCGACAGAGCAGTACTTC. This gives the protein CATATEQYF. The rearrangement joins TRBV25-1 to TRBJ2-7, with no clear D. Germline V lookup: CDR1 MGHDK, CDR2 SYGVNS. CDR3 length: 9 residues. V lost 10 bases and J lost 7, with 8 bases in between.

The chain is built from TRBV28 and TRBJ2-3; D assignment may be TRBD1 or TRBD2 (6 bases each). V was shortened by 6 bases and J by 6 bases, with 13 bases between the two germline ends. CDR3 length equals 13 residues. CDR1 and CDR2 (germline): MDHEN, SYDVKM. Written as DNA, the CDR3 is TGTGCCAGCAGGACCTCGGGGGCGGATACGCAGTATTTT. It encodes CASRTSGADTQYF. The full variable domain, its missing parts supplied by reference TRBV28 and TRBJ2-3, is DVKVTQSSRYLVKRTGEKVFLECVQDMDHENMFWYRQDPGLGLRLIYFSYDVKMKEKGDIPEGYSVSREKKERFSLILESASTNQTSMYLCASRTSGADTQYFGPGTRLTVL.

The chain links TRBV2 to TRBJ1-5; D unclear. This CDR3 comprises 14 residues. Germline V CDR1 and CDR2: SNHLY, FYNNEI. Trimming shortened V by 5 bases and J by 0 bases, and 8 bases separated the two germline ends. The CDR3: CASSWAYSNQPQHF. The CDR3 bases are TGTGCCAGCAGTTGGGCGTATAGCAATCAGCCCCAGCATTTT.

In its sample, this clonotype is medium-sized. The chain joins TRBV13 to TRBJ1-5, with D unclear. CDR3 size: 12 residues. V was clipped by 1 base and J by 7 bases, with 5 bases between them. Germline assignment: CDR1 PRHDT and CDR2 FYEKMQ (reference sequence). CDR3 coding DNA: TGTGCCAGCAGCTTAGCCCCCCAGCCCCAGCATTTT. Its protein product is CASSLAPQPQHF.

This clonotype was picked up a small number of times. The rearrangement uses TRBV5-6 and TRBJ2-1, with 11 nucleotides matching TRBD2. V shed 4 bases, J shed 9 bases, and the junction held 6 bases outside the gene matches. This CDR3 comprises 14 residues. The germline gives CDR1 SGHDT, CDR2 YYEEEE. The CDR3 region is CASSLGLAASEQFF. The CDR3 DNA reads as TGTGCCAGCAGCCTGGGACTAGCGGCCAGTGAGCAGTTCTTC.

Concerning this clonotype itself: Being one base from a much bigger clone, this may be a read error. V and J are TRBV7-2 and TRBJ2-5, with 10 nucleotides matching TRBD2. V shed 5 bases and J 2 bases; nucleotides not matched to a gene: 11. This CDR3 contains 17 residues. Germline assignment: CDR1 SGHTA and CDR2 FQGNSA. CDR3 DNA sequence: TGTGCCAGCAGCCCCTTCGGACTAGCGGTGGGGCAAGAGACCCAGTACTTC. Encoded protein: CASSPFGLAVGQETQYF.

Ten or more counts support this clonotype. The chain combines TRBV7-8 with TRBJ1-1; the D gene is possibly TRBD1 (6 bases). The length of the CDR3 is 14 residues. Per germline, CDR1 SGHVS and CDR2 FQNEAQ. V dropped 5 bases and J dropped 1 base, with 11 bases sitting between them. The CDR3 coding sequence is TGTGCCAGCAGCCCCCGGGACAAGAACACTGAAGCTTTCTTT. This encodes CASSPRDKNTEAFF. Complete variable domain (other parts from reference TRBV7-8 and TRBJ1-1): GAGVSQSPRYKVAKRGQDVALRCDPISGHVSLFWYQQALGQGPEFLTYFQNEAQLDKSGLPSDRFFAERPEGSVSTLKIQRTQQEDSAVYLCASSPRDKNTEAFFGQGTRLTVV.

The chain combines TRBV11-2 with TRBJ2-5; TRBD2 aligns across 11 bases. Losses at the gene ends were 0 bases for V and 2 bases for J; bases not matched to a gene: 5. This CDR3 has 17 amino acids. Germline V gene sequence: CDR1 SGHAT, CDR2 FQNNGV. The CDR3 DNA reads TGTGCCAGCAGCTTAGATTCCCTAGCGGGGGGTCAAGAGACCCAGTACTTC. This sequence encodes CASSLDSLAGGQETQYF. Complete variable domain (other parts from reference TRBV11-2 and TRBJ2-5): EAGVAQSPRYKIIEKRQSVAFWCNPISGHATLYWYQQILGQGPKLLIQFQNNGVVDDSQLPKDRFSAERLKGVDSTLKIQPAKLEDSAVYLCASSLDSLAGGQETQYFGPGTRLLVL.

The chain links TRBV7-3 to TRBJ2-7; 7 bases are shared with TRBD1. CDR1 is SGHTA and CDR2 is FQGTGA in the germline V gene. The trim removed 5 bases at V and 5 bases at J, leaving 6 bases unmatched. The CDR3 loop spans 13 amino acids. In DNA, the CDR3 is TGTGCCAGCAGCCCCCGACAGGGAGACGAGCAGTACTTC. It codes for CASSPRQGDEQYF.

By proportion, this clonotype is medium-sized. This sequence joins TRBV29-1 and TRBJ1-1; TRBD1 agrees at 9 bases. The CDR3 is 13 residues long. CDR1 SQVTM and CDR2 ANQGSEA come from the germline V gene. The J segment lost 4 bases and the V segment lost 7 bases, leaving 7 bases of the junction unmatched. This CDR3 reads CSGDRGIGTEAFF. In nucleotides, the CDR3 is TGCAGCGGTGACAGGGGGATTGGCACTGAAGCTTTCTTT.

Judged by abundance, this clonotype is medium-sized. The V call is TRBV11-2, the J call TRBJ2-3; 11 positions match TRBD2. This CDR3 spans 18 amino acids. The germline V gene has CDR1 SGHAT and CDR2 FQNNGV. The trim removed 4 bases at V and 5 bases at J, leaving 14 bases unmatched. CDR3 in amino acids: CASSSPHLSGRAKDTQYF. In DNA, the CDR3 is TGTGCCAGCAGCTCGCCCCACCTTAGCGGGAGGGCCAAAGATACGCAGTATTTT.